These T cell receptor beta chains were read from a single sample in a study of blood T cell repertoires in COVID-19. Data came from immunoSEQ multiplex PCR; TCRdb stores just in-frame clones and leaves some out. Of some 130,000 clones listed, 86% are singletons. Sample: peripheral blood. These receptors all come from a woman aged 70-85 years with COVID-19, enrolled during active disease. CDR3s include the opening cysteine and the closing phenylalanine or tryptophan. Fields, in order: CDR3 protein, CDR3 DNA, V gene, D gene, J gene, clone size. A D gene is named only where the DNA matches it firmly. Clone size appears in some rows only: once, few, many, or a class for an expanded clone.

CDR3 protein: CASRGQGNYGYTF
CDR3 DNA: TGTGCCAGCAGGGGGCAGGGCAACTATGGCTACACCTTC
V gene: TRBV2
D gene: .
J gene: TRBJ1-2
clone size: .

CDR3 protein: CASSFWGRAYEQYF
CDR3 DNA: TGCGCCAGCAGCTTCTGGGGGCGCGCCTACGAGCAGTACTTC
V gene: TRBV5-1
D gene: .
J gene: TRBJ2-7
clone size: .

CDR3 protein: CASSSGTGPYEQYF
CDR3 DNA: TGTGCCAGCAGCTCCGGGACAGGACCCTACGAGCAGTACTTC
V gene: TRBV7-2
D gene: TRBD1
J gene: TRBJ2-7
clone size: .

CDR3 protein: CSASGGSGGDTQYF
CDR3 DNA: TGCAGTGCTAGTGGAGGCAGTGGAGGAGATACGCAGTATTTT
V gene: TRBV20-1
D gene: .
J gene: TRBJ2-3
clone size: .

CDR3 protein: CASSQVGAGGFYNEQFF
CDR3 DNA: TGTGCCAGCAGCCAGGTTGGAGCGGGGGGGTTCTACAATGAGCAGTTCTTC
V gene: TRBV4-2
D gene: TRBD2
J gene: TRBJ2-1
clone size: many

CDR3 protein: CSVKKTGVDYGYTF
CDR3 DNA: TGCAGCGTTAAAAAGACAGGGGTCGACTATGGCTACACCTTC
V gene: TRBV29-1
D gene: TRBD1
J gene: TRBJ1-2
clone size: .

CDR3 protein: CASSPTAKQPQHF
CDR3 DNA: TGTGCCAGCAGCCCCACCGCGAAACAGCCCCAGCATTTT
V gene: TRBV7-2
D gene: .
J gene: TRBJ1-5
clone size: .

CDR3 protein: CASSLLSSSYNSPLHF
CDR3 DNA: TGCGCCAGCAGCTTGCTGTCGAGCTCCTATAATTCACCCCTCCACTTT
V gene: TRBV5-1
D gene: .
J gene: TRBJ1-6
clone size: .

CDR3 protein: CATSRDLTGYSGANVLTF
CDR3 DNA: TGTGCCACCAGCAGAGATCTGACAGGGTACTCTGGGGCCAACGTCCTGACTTTC
V gene: TRBV15
D gene: TRBD1
J gene: TRBJ2-6
clone size: .

CDR3 protein: CAVQVNYGYTF
CDR3 DNA: TGTGCCGTCCAGGTTAACTATGGCTACACCTTC
V gene: TRBV10-3
D gene: .
J gene: TRBJ1-2
clone size: .

CDR3 protein: CASQLGRATDTQYF
CDR3 DNA: TGTGCCAGCCAGCTCGGCAGGGCCACAGATACGCAGTATTTT
V gene: TRBV5-4
D gene: .
J gene: TRBJ2-3
clone size: .

CDR3 protein: CASSLNRGGIGNTIYF
CDR3 DNA: TGTGCCAGCAGTTTAAATCGGGGAGGAATTGGAAACACCATATATTTT
V gene: TRBV27
D gene: .
J gene: TRBJ1-3
clone size: .

CDR3 protein: CASSQVGGPSTDTQYF
CDR3 DNA: TGTGCCAGCAGCCAAGTGGGCGGGCCGAGCACAGATACGCAGTATTTT
V gene: TRBV4-2
D gene: .
J gene: TRBJ2-3
clone size: .

CDR3 protein: CATSREGPPETEAFF
CDR3 DNA: TGTGCCACCTCCCGTGAGGGCCCTCCGGAGACTGAAGCTTTCTTT
V gene: TRBV2
D gene: .
J gene: TRBJ1-1
clone size: .

CDR3 protein: CASSDFTKGNEKLFF
CDR3 DNA: TGTGCCAGCAGTGACTTTACGAAGGGGAATGAAAAACTGTTTTTT
V gene: TRBV25-1
D gene: .
J gene: TRBJ1-4
clone size: .

CDR3 protein: CASNAGQDNSPLHF
CDR3 DNA: TGTGCCAGCAACGCCGGACAGGATAATTCACCCCTCCACTTT
V gene: TRBV6-5
D gene: TRBD1
J gene: TRBJ1-6
clone size: .

CDR3 protein: CAWSPGESGYTF
CDR3 DNA: TGTGCCTGGAGTCCGGGGGAGTCCGGCTACACCTTC
V gene: TRBV30
D gene: .
J gene: TRBJ1-2
clone size: .

CDR3 protein: CASSPTSGGAWTQYF
CDR3 DNA: TGTGCTAGCAGCCCAACTAGCGGGGGGGCCTGGACCCAGTACTTC
V gene: TRBV7-7
D gene: TRBD2
J gene: TRBJ2-5
clone size: .

CDR3 protein: CASSPPTGPTNEKLFF
CDR3 DNA: TGTGCCAGCAGCCCCCCGACAGGGCCCACTAATGAAAAACTGTTTTTT
V gene: TRBV28
D gene: TRBD1
J gene: TRBJ1-4
clone size: .

CDR3 protein: CASSQPGTNYGYTF
CDR3 DNA: TGTGCCAGCAGCCAACCAGGGACTAACTATGGCTACACCTTC
V gene: TRBV3-1/TRBV3-2
D gene: .
J gene: TRBJ1-2
clone size: .

CDR3 protein: CASSFFGRLTETQYF
CDR3 DNA: TGCGCCAGCAGCTTCTTCGGCAGACTCACGGAGACCCAGTACTTC
V gene: TRBV5-1
D gene: .
J gene: TRBJ2-5
clone size: .

CDR3 protein: CASSENGAKNYEQYF
CDR3 DNA: TGCGCCAGTTCAGAAAATGGAGCGAAGAACTACGAGCAGTACTTC
V gene: TRBV5-1
D gene: .
J gene: TRBJ2-7
clone size: .

CDR3 protein: CASSLDRGIGKLFF
CDR3 DNA: TGTGCCAGCAGCCTCGACAGGGGGATCGGAAAACTGTTTTTT
V gene: TRBV6-5
D gene: TRBD1
J gene: TRBJ1-4
clone size: .

CDR3 protein: CASSLNLAAIYNEQFF
CDR3 DNA: TGTGCCAGCAGTTTAAACCTAGCGGCGATCTACAATGAGCAGTTCTTC
V gene: TRBV28
D gene: TRBD2
J gene: TRBJ2-1
clone size: .

CDR3 protein: CASSQDRGPNYGYTF
CDR3 DNA: TGTGCCAGCAGCCAAGACAGGGGCCCTAACTATGGCTACACCTTC
V gene: TRBV2
D gene: TRBD1
J gene: TRBJ1-2
clone size: .

CDR3 protein: CASSQRGARDTQYF
CDR3 DNA: TGTGCCAGCAGCCAACGCGGGGCGCGAGATACGCAGTATTTT
V gene: TRBV3-1/TRBV3-2
D gene: .
J gene: TRBJ2-3
clone size: .

CDR3 protein: CATSRDFRDDNNEQFF
CDR3 DNA: TGTGCCACCAGCAGAGATTTCCGAGACGACAACAATGAGCAGTTCTTC
V gene: TRBV15
D gene: .
J gene: TRBJ2-1
clone size: once

CDR3 protein: CASRAPGGQDTQYF
CDR3 DNA: TGTGCCAGCAGGGCCCCGGGGGGGCAAGATACGCAGTATTTT
V gene: TRBV6-5
D gene: TRBD2
J gene: TRBJ2-3
clone size: .

CDR3 protein: CASSIGVGKNSYEQYF
CDR3 DNA: TGTGCCAGTAGTATAGGGGTCGGGAAGAACTCCTACGAGCAGTACTTC
V gene: TRBV19
D gene: .
J gene: TRBJ2-7
clone size: .

CDR3 protein: CASFPGQGGYNEQFF
CDR3 DNA: TGCGCCAGCTTCCCGGGACAGGGGGGCTACAATGAGCAGTTCTTC
V gene: TRBV5-1
D gene: TRBD1
J gene: TRBJ2-1
clone size: .

CDR3 protein: CASSYDRGQSYEQYF
CDR3 DNA: TGTGCCAGCAGCTACGACAGGGGGCAATCCTACGAGCAGTACTTC
V gene: TRBV5-4
D gene: TRBD1
J gene: TRBJ2-7
clone size: .

CDR3 protein: CASSPFEVNYGYTF
CDR3 DNA: TGTGCCAGCAGCCCCTTCGAGGTCAACTATGGCTACACCTTC
V gene: TRBV5-4
D gene: .
J gene: TRBJ1-2
clone size: .

CDR3 protein: CAIKGQPTDTQYF
CDR3 DNA: TGTGCCATCAAAGGACAGCCCACAGATACGCAGTATTTT
V gene: TRBV10-3
D gene: .
J gene: TRBJ2-3
clone size: .

CDR3 protein: CATSRANRETEAFF
CDR3 DNA: TGTGCCACCAGCAGGGCCAACAGGGAAACTGAAGCTTTCTTT
V gene: TRBV15
D gene: .
J gene: TRBJ1-1
clone size: .

CDR3 protein: CASSENRGQFHEQYF
CDR3 DNA: TGTGCCAGCAGTGAGAACAGGGGGCAATTCCACGAGCAGTACTTC
V gene: TRBV6-1
D gene: TRBD1
J gene: TRBJ2-7
clone size: .

CDR3 protein: CASRGAIEGNTIYF
CDR3 DNA: TGTGCCAGCAGGGGGGCCATTGAAGGAAACACCATATATTTT
V gene: TRBV14
D gene: .
J gene: TRBJ1-3
clone size: .

CDR3 protein: CSVVRGGNTEAFF
CDR3 DNA: TGCAGCGTTGTGCGGGGGGGGAACACTGAAGCTTTCTTT
V gene: TRBV29-1
D gene: .
J gene: TRBJ1-1
clone size: .

CDR3 protein: CASRRDISNQPQHF
CDR3 DNA: TGTGCCAGCAGACGAGATATTAGCAATCAGCCCCAGCATTTT
V gene: TRBV2
D gene: .
J gene: TRBJ1-5
clone size: .

CDR3 protein: CASSVAGSLNQPQHF
CDR3 DNA: TGTGCCAGCAGCGTTGCGGGCAGCTTAAATCAGCCCCAGCATTTT
V gene: TRBV28
D gene: .
J gene: TRBJ1-5
clone size: .

CDR3 protein: CASSLGQGNSPLHF
CDR3 DNA: TGCGCCAGCAGCTTGGGGCAGGGGAATTCACCCCTCCACTTT
V gene: TRBV5-1
D gene: .
J gene: TRBJ1-6
clone size: .

CDR3 protein: CASSLSGVTEAFF
CDR3 DNA: TGTGCCAGCAGCTTGTCAGGGGTCACTGAAGCTTTCTTT
V gene: TRBV5-5
D gene: .
J gene: TRBJ1-1
clone size: .

CDR3 protein: CASSSQANEQFF
CDR3 DNA: TGTGCCAGCAGCTCGCAAGCGAATGAGCAGTTCTTC
V gene: TRBV3-1/TRBV3-2
D gene: .
J gene: TRBJ2-1
clone size: .

CDR3 protein: CASSLKGVHEQYF
CDR3 DNA: TGTGCCAGCAGCTTGAAAGGGGTGCACGAGCAGTACTTC
V gene: TRBV5-4
D gene: .
J gene: TRBJ2-7
clone size: .

CDR3 protein: CASSSGGVGTEAFF
CDR3 DNA: TGTGCCAGCAGTTCAGGGGGCGTTGGCACTGAAGCTTTCTTT
V gene: TRBV28
D gene: TRBD1
J gene: TRBJ1-1
clone size: .